The rows below give T cell receptor beta chains drawn from one sample of a study of CD8 T cells in ankylosing spondylitis. TCRdb independently ran MiXCR on the 5' RACE reads; one entry per CDR3 protein. The repertoire holds approximately 500,000 distinct CDR3 sequences, with roughly an eighth as singletons. Sequencing input: blood, either unsorted or a sorted T cell fraction (not recorded which). Receptor source: a male donor with ankylosing spondylitis. The CDR3 runs from the conserved cysteine through the conserved F or W. D genes are given only for firm matches. Clone size appears in some rows only: once, few, many, or a class for an expanded clone.

v_call	clone_size	d_call	j_call	cdr3_aa	cdr3_nt
TRBV20-1	-	TRBD1	TRBJ2-1	CSAYTGGPSSYNEQFF	TGCAGTGCTTATACAGGGGGACCAAGCTCCTACAATGAGCAGTTCTTC
TRBV7-9	-	-	TRBJ2-5	CASSPKTVLFGTQYF	TGTGCCAGCAGCCCCAAGACAGTGTTGTTTGGGACCCAGTACTTC
TRBV20-1	few	-	TRBJ2-7	CSASSVEQYF	TGCAGTGCCTCTTCAGTCGAGCAGTACTTC
TRBV7-2	few	TRBD2	TRBJ2-3	CASSLDSGIADTQYF	TGTGCCAGCAGCTTAGATAGCGGGATTGCAGATACGCAGTATTTT
TRBV20-1	-	TRBD2	TRBJ2-1	CSARVASGRRLGSYNEQFF	TGCAGTGCTAGAGTCGCTAGCGGGAGGAGGTTAGGGTCCTACAATGAGCAGTTCTTC
TRBV7-2	many	-	TRBJ2-7	CASSLGAGYEQYF	TGTGCCAGCAGCTTAGGGGCAGGCTACGAGCAGTACTTC
TRBV5-1	few	-	TRBJ2-3	CASSYLGPPTSTTDTQYF	TGCGCCAGCAGCTATTTAGGCCCACCAACGTCCACCACAGATACGCAGTATTTT
TRBV12-3/TRBV12-4	once	-	TRBJ1-6	CASSWAETNSPLHF	TGTGCCAGCAGTTGGGCAGAAACCAATTCACCCCTCCACTTT
TRBV20-1	few	TRBD2	TRBJ2-3	CSAKPGLAAYTQYF	TGCAGTGCTAAGCCGGGACTAGCGGCCTATACGCAGTATTTT
TRBV20-1	-	-	TRBJ2-2	CSARATRVVAGELFF	TGCAGTGCTAGGGCGACGAGAGTGGTTGCCGGGGAGCTGTTTTTT
TRBV27	-	TRBD1	TRBJ2-1	CATQGQGVGNEQFF	TGTGCCACCCAAGGACAGGGGGTGGGAAATGAGCAGTTCTTC
TRBV6-1	-	-	TRBJ1-4	CASSGDGREKLFF	TGTGCCAGCAGTGGGGACGGCCGCGAAAAACTGTTTTTT
TRBV5-1	-	-	TRBJ1-4	CASSLGLGNEKLFF	TGCGCCAGCAGCTTGGGGCTGGGGAATGAAAAACTGTTTTTT
TRBV18	few	-	TRBJ2-7	CASSPPVETGYEQYF	TGTGCCAGCTCACCACCGGTGGAAACTGGCTACGAGCAGTACTTC
TRBV7-2	-	-	TRBJ2-5	CASSSHSKLQTQYF	TGTGCCAGCAGCTCACACAGTAAGCTACAGACCCAGTACTTC
TRBV5-1	-	-	TRBJ1-1	CASSRGRGTEAFF	TGCGCCAGCAGCAGGGGTAGAGGCACTGAAGCTTTCTTT
TRBV4-2	-	TRBD2	TRBJ2-1	CASSPRTSLLGNEQFF	TGTGCCAGCAGCCCCCGGACTAGCCTCCTGGGGAATGAGCAGTTCTTC
TRBV5-1	few	TRBD1	TRBJ1-4	CASSPGTVATNEKLFF	TGCGCCAGCAGCCCCGGGACAGTAGCAACTAATGAAAAACTGTTTTTT
TRBV20-1	-	TRBD1	TRBJ2-7	CSAHIGQGSYEQYF	TGCAGTGCTCATATTGGACAGGGAAGCTACGAGCAGTACTTC
TRBV20-1	-	-	TRBJ2-1	CSAGLWRSSYNEQFF	TGCAGTGCTGGACTATGGCGGAGCTCCTACAATGAGCAGTTCTTC